Presented here are 4 T cell receptor beta chains from one specimen sequenced in a study of vaccination effects on CD4 cells after COVID-19. The data were produced by immunoSEQ multiplex PCR, yet TCRdb's version contains in-frame clones alone and is incomplete. The data show about 72,000 clones, approximately 77% seen once. Their antigens are not known. At the end of over 8 days of culture, CD4+ T cells were isolated. Sample: CD4+ T cells from PBMCs cultured without peptide, taken before COVID-19 vaccination. All receptors come from a human donor who received a COVID-19 vaccine.

V and J are TRBV6-5 and TRBJ1-5; unclear D gene. V dropped 6 bases and J dropped 2 bases, with 11 bases sitting between them. This CDR3 contains 14 residues. Germline CDR1 and CDR2: MNHEY and SVGAGI. The CDR3 DNA is TGTGCCAGCAGCAAAGCCGGGGGCAATCAGCCCCAGCATTTT. Amino acids: CASSKAGGNQPQHF.

This clone occurred a few times. The J gene is TRBJ2-1, the V gene TRBV13; 9 bases are a match to TRBD1. Germline CDR1 and CDR2: PRHDT and FYEKMQ (reference sequence). The V segment lost 5 bases and the J segment 3 bases; nucleotides outside the gene matches: 8. The CDR3 is made up of 16 amino acids. The CDR3 DNA sequence: TGTGCCAGCAGCATTCGACAGGGGGTGGGCTACAATGAGCAGTTCTTC. Encoded protein: CASSIRQGVGYNEQFF.

This clone was picked up one time. The chain employs TRBV5-1 and TRBJ2-1, with 11 bases identical to TRBD1. V was pared by 0 bases and J by 4 bases, with 9 bases of the junction left unmatched. Germline lookup yields CDR1 SGHRS and CDR2 YFSETQ. CDR3 length equals 18 residues. CDR3 DNA sequence: TGCGCCAGCAGCTTGGTCGCTGCAGGGACAGGGGGATACAATGAGCAGTTCTTC. It translates to CASSLVAAGTGGYNEQFF.

The chain carries TRBV20-1 and TRBJ1-2, with no clear D. V dropped 5 bases and J dropped 4 bases, with 8 bases sitting between them. This CDR3 contains 11 residues. Germline values: CDR1 DFQATT, CDR2 SNEGSKA (reference sequence). The CDR3 region is CSAPEGYGYTF. The CDR3 DNA reads TGCAGTGCTCCGGAGGGCTATGGCTACACCTTC.